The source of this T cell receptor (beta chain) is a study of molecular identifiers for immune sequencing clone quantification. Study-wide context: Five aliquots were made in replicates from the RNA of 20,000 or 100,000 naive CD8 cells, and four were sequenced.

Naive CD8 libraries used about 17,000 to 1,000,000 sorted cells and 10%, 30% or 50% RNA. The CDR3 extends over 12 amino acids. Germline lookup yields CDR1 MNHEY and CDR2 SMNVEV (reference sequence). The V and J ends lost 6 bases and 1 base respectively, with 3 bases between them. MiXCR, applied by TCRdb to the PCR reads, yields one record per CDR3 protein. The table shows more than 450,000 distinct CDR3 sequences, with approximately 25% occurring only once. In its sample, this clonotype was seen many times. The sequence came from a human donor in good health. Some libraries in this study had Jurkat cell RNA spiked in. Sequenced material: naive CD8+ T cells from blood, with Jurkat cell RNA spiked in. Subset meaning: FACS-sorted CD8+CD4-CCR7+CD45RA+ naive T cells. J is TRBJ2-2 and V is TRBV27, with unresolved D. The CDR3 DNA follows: TGTGCCAGCAGCTGGAACACCGGGGAGCTGTTTTTT. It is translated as CASSWNTGELFF.